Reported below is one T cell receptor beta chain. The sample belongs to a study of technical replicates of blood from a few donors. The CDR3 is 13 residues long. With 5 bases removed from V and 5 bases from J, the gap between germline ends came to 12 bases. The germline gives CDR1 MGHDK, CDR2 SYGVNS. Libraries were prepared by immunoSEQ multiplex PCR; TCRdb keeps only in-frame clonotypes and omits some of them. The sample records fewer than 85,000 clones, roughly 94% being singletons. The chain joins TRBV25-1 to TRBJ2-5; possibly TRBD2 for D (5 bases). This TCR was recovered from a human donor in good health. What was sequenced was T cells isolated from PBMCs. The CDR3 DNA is TGTGCCAGCAGTCGAGGGCTACTGGAGACCCAGTACTTC. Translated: CASSRGLLETQYF.